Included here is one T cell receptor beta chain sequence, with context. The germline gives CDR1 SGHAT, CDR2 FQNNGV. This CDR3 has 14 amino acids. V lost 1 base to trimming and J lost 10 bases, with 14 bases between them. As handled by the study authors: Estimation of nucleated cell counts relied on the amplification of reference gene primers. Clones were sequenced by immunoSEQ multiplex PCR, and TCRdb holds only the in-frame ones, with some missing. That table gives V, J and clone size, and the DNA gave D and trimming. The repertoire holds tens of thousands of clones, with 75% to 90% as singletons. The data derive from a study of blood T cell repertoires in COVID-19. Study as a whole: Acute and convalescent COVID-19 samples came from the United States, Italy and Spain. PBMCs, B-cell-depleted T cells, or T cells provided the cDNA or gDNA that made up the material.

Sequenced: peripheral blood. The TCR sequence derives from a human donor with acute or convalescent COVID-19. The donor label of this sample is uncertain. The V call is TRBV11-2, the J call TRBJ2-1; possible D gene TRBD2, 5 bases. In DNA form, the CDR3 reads TGTGCCAGCAGCTTAGGTAGTAGCGATAGGGAGCAGTTCTTC. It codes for CASSLGSSDREQFF. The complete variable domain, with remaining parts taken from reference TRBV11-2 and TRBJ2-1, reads EAGVAQSPRYKIIEKRQSVAFWCNPISGHATLYWYQQILGQGPKLLIQFQNNGVVDDSQLPKDRFSAERLKGVDSTLKIQPAKLEDSAVYLCASSLGSSDREQFFGPGTRLTVL.